This T cell receptor (beta chain) was identified during a study of blood T cell repertoires in COVID-19. Study background: Italy, Spain and the United States were the sources of the convalescent and acute COVID-19 samples. T cells, B-cell-depleted T cells, or PBMCs supplied cDNA or gDNA.

Looked up from germline, CDR1 is MGHRA and CDR2 is YSYEKL. Trimming took off 3 bases at V and 0 bases at J, with 12 bases between the two ends. This CDR3 is built from 17 residues. Authors' analysis steps: Amplification of reference gene primers was used by the study to estimate nucleated cell counts. Clones were sequenced by immunoSEQ multiplex PCR, and TCRdb holds only the in-frame ones, with some missing. From that table come the V and J calls and clone size; the DNA was used to work out D and trimming. Found here are some 70,000 clones, around 89% of them singletons; the top ten hold roughly 2.7%.

The source of this sequence is a man aged 45-60 years with acute or convalescent COVID-19. Material for sequencing was peripheral blood. The V call is TRBV4-1, the J call TRBJ2-6; D is possibly TRBD1 (6 bases). The CDR3, as DNA: TGCGCCAGCAGCCAGACCGTGGACAGCTCTGGGGCCAACGTCCTGACTTTC. This codes for CASSQTVDSSGANVLTF.